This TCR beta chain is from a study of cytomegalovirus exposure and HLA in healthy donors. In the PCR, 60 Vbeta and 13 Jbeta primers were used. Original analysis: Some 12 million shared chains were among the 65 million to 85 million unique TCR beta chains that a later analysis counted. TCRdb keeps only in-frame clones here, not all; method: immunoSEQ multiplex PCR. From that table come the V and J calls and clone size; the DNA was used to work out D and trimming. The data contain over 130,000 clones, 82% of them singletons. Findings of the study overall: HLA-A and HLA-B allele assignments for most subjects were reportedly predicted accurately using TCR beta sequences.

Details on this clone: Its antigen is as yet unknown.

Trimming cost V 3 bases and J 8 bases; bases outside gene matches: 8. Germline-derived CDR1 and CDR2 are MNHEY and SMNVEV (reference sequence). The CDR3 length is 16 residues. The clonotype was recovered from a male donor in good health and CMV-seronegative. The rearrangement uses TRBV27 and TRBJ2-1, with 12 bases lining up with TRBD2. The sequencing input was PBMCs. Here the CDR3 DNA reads TGTGCCAGCAGTTTGATAGGGACTAGCGGGTTATATGAGCAGTTCTTC. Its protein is CASSLIGTSGLYEQFF.